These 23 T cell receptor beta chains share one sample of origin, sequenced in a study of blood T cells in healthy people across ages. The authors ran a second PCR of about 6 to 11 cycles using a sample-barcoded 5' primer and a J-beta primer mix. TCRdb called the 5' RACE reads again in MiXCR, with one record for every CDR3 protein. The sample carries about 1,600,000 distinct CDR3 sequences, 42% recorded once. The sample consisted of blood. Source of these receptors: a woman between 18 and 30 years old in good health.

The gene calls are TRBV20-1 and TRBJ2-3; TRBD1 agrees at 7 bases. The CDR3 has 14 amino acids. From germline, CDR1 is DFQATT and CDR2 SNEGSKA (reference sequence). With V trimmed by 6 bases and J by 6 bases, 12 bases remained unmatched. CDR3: CSATTGTAPDTQYF. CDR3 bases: TGCAGTGCCACAACCGGGACAGCGCCCGATACGCAGTATTTT.

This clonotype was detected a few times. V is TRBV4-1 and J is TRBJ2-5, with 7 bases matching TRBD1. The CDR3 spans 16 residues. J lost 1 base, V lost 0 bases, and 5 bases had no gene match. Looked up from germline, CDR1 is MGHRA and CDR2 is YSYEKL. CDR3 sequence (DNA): TGCGCCAGCAGCCAAGACGTGGGACAGTCCCAAGAGACCCAGTACTTC. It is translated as CASSQDVGQSQETQYF.

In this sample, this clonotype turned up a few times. CDR3 in DNA: TGTGCCAGCAGCCAAGCAGGGCGGACTAGGTCCACAGATACGCAGTATTTT. Translating gives CASSQAGRTRSTDTQYF. V gene TRBV3-1 combines with J gene TRBJ2-3; TRBD2 agrees at 7 bases. Germline V lookup: CDR1 LGHDT, CDR2 YNNKEL (reference sequence). The CDR3 has 17 residues. With 1 base clipped from V and 2 bases from J, the junction kept 9 bases outside the gene matches.

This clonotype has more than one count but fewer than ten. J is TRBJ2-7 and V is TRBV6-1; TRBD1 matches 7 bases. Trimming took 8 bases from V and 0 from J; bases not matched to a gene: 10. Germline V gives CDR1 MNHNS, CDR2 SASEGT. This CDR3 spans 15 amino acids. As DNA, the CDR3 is TGTGCCAGCCAAACCCAACAGGGGAGCTCCTACGAGCAGTACTTC. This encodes CASQTQQGSSYEQYF.

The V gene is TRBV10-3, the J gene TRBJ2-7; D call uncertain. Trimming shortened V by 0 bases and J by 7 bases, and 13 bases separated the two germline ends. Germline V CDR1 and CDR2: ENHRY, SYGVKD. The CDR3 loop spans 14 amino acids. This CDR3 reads CAISESGPAWEQYF. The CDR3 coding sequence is TGTGCCATCAGTGAGTCAGGTCCGGCTTGGGAGCAGTACTTC.

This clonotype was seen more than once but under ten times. The chain's CDR3 is CSARPIGANYGYTF. The CDR3 DNA is TGCAGTGCTAGACCCATTGGAGCTAACTATGGCTACACCTTC. This chain links TRBV20-1 with TRBJ1-2, with unresolved D. The CDR3 sequence is 14 residues long. The V and J ends lost 2 bases and 0 bases respectively, with 10 bases between them. Germline values: CDR1 DFQATT, CDR2 SNEGSKA (reference sequence).

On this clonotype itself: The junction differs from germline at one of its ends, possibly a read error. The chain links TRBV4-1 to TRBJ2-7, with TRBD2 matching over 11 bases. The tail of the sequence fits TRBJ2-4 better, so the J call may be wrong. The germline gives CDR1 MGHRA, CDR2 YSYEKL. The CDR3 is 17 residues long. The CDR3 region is CVSSQESSGGSKNIQYF. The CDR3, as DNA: TGCGTCAGCAGCCAAGAGTCTAGCGGGGGGTCCAAAAACATTCAGTACTTC.

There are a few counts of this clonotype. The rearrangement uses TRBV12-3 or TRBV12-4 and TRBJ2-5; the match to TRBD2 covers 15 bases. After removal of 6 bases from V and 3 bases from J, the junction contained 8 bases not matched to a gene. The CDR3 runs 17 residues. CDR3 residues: CASSSTGLAGGKETQYF. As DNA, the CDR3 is TGTGCCAGCAGCTCTACCGGACTAGCGGGGGGGAAAGAGACCCAGTACTTC.

The CDR3 here is CASSQGLTNNEQFF. CDR3 in DNA: TGCGCCAGCAGCCAAGGGCTAACCAACAATGAGCAGTTCTTC. The V gene is TRBV4-1, the J gene TRBJ2-1; D is undetermined. Germline values: CDR1 MGHRA, CDR2 YSYEKL. The V and J ends lost 1 base and 5 bases respectively, with 9 bases between them. This CDR3 spans 14 amino acids.

The CDR3 here is CSARDGSGGIWRETQYF. DNA for the CDR3: TGCAGTGCTAGAGACGGTAGCGGGGGGATCTGGCGAGAGACCCAGTACTTC. V is TRBV20-1 and J is TRBJ2-5; TRBD2 aligns across 10 bases. Trimming at V came to 0 bases and at J to 4 bases, leaving 11 bases not matched to a gene. Germline V lookup: CDR1 DFQATT, CDR2 SNEGSKA (reference sequence). The CDR3 totals 17 residues.

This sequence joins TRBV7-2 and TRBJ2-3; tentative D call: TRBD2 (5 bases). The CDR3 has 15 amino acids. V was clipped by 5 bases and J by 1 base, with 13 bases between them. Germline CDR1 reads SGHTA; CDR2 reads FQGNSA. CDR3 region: CASSRLPLGTDTQYF. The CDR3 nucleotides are TGTGCCAGCAGCCGACTACCCCTTGGCACAGATACGCAGTATTTT.

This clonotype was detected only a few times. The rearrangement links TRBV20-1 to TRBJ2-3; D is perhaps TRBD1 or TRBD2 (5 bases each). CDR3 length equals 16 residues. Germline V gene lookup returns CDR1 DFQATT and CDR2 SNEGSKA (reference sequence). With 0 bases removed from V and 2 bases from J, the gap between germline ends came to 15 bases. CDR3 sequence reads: CSARDYEGTTTDTQYF. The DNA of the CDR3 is TGCAGTGCTAGAGATTACGAGGGGACCACCACAGATACGCAGTATTTT.

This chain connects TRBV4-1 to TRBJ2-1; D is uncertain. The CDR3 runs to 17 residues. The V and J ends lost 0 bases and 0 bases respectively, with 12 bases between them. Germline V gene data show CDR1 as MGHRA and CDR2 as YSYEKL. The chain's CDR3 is CASSQERRASSYNEQFF. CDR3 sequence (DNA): TGCGCCAGCAGCCAAGAGAGACGGGCTAGCTCCTACAATGAGCAGTTCTTC.

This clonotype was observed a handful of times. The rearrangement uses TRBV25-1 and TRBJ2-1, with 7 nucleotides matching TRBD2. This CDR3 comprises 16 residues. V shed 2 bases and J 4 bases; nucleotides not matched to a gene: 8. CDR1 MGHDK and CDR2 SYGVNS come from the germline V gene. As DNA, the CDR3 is TGTGCCAGCAGTGAAGGGGTGGGAGGGCGGTACAATGAGCAGTTCTTC. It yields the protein CASSEGVGGRYNEQFF. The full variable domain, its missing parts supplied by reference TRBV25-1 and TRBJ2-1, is EADIYQTPRYLVIGTGKKITLECSQTMGHDKMYWYQQDPGMELHLIHYSYGVNSTEKGDLSSESTVSRIRTEHFPLTLESARPSHTSQYLCASSEGVGGRYNEQFFGPGTRLTVL.

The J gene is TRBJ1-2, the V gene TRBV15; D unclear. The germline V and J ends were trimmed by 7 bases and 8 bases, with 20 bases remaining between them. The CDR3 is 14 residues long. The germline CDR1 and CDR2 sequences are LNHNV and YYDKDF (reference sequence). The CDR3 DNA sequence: TGTGCCACCACTCCCCTGGGGTTAGGCGGCGGCTACACCTTC. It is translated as CATTPLGLGGGYTF.

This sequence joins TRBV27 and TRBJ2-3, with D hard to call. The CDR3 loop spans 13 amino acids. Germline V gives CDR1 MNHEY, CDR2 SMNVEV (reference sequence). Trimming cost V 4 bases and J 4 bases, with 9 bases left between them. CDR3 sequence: CASSSTYSDTQYF. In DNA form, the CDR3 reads TGTGCCAGCAGTTCCACTTATTCAGATACGCAGTATTTT.

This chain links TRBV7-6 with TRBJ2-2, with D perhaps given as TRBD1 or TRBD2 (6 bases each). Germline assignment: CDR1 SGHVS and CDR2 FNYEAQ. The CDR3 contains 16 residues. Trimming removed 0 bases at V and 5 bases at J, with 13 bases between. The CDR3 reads CASSLAQGLPTGELFF. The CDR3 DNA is TGTGCCAGCAGCTTAGCACAGGGACTTCCGACCGGGGAGCTGTTTTTT.

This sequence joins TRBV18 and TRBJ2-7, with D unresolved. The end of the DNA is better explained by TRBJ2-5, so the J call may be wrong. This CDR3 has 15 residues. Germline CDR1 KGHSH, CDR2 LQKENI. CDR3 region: CASSPRTGSEETQYF. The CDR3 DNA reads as TGTGCCAGCTCACCTAGGACGGGTTCCGAAGAGACCCAGTACTTC.

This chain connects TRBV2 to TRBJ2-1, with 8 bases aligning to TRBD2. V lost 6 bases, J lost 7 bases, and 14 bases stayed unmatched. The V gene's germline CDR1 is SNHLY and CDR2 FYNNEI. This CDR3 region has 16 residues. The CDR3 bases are TGTGCCAGCAGGGAGGCGGGGACTAGGAATAGGAATGAGCAGTTCTTC. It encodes CASREAGTRNRNEQFF.

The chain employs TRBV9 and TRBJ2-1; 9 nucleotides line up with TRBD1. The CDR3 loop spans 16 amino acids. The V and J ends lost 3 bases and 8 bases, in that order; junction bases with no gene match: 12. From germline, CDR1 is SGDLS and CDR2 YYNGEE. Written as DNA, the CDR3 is TGTGCCAGCAGCGAGGGGTGGACAGGGGCCAGGGATGAGCAGTTCTTC. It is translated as CASSEGWTGARDEQFF.

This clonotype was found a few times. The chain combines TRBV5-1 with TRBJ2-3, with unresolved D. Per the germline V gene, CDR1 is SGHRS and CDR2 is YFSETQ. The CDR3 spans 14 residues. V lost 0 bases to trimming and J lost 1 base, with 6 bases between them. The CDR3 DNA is TGCGCCAGCAGCTTGGCCTGGGGCACAGATACGCAGTATTTT. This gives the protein CASSLAWGTDTQYF.

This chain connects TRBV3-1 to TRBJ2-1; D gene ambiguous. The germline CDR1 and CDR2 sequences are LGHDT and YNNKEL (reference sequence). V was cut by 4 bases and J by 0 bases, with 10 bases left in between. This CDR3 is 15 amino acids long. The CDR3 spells CASSLARTSYNEQFF. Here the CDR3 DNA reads TGTGCCAGCAGCCTCGCGAGGACCTCCTACAATGAGCAGTTCTTC.

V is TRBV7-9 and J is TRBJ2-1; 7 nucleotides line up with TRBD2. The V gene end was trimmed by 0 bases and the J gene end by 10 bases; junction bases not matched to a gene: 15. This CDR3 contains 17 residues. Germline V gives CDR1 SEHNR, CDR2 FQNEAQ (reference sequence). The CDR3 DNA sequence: TGTGCCAGCAGCTTAGCACCGGGACTATCGGGAGGTCGGGAGCAGTTCTTC. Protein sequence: CASSLAPGLSGGREQFF.